The entry below describes one TCR beta chain. Its antigen remains unidentified. These data are taken from a study of cytomegalovirus exposure and HLA in healthy donors. The study's findings and limits: A later analysis showed TCR association rates differing by HLA locus, peaking at DRB1 and lowest at HLA-C.

The CDR3 has 12 residues. Trimming removed 4 bases from V and 4 bases from J, with 10 bases in between. The germline V gene encodes CDR1 SQVTM and CDR2 ANQGSEA. The PCR was carried out with 60 Vbeta primers and 13 Jbeta primers. Per the study methods: As a later analysis found, there were 70 million to 80 million unique TCR beta chains, of which 8.5 million to 14 million were shared. Using immunoSEQ multiplex PCR, the repertoire was profiled, and TCRdb retains in-frame clones only, with some absent. The DNA was the basis for D and trimming; V, J and clone size are from that table. Of over 150,000 clones listed, roughly 87% are singletons.

This rearrangement joins TRBV29-1 to TRBJ2-5; possibly TRBD2 for D (6 bases). This TCR came from a girl less than two years old in good health and CMV-seronegative. The sequenced sample consisted of PBMCs. The chain's CDR3 is CSVVRGLETQYF. The CDR3, as DNA: TGCAGCGTTGTGCGGGGTCTAGAGACCCAGTACTTC.